A single sample is the source of the 10 T cell receptor beta chains below, sequenced in a study of blood T cells in healthy people across ages. Together with a sample-barcoded 5' primer, a J-beta primer mix was included in a second PCR lasting about 7 to 12 cycles. TCRdb reanalysed the 5' RACE reads using MiXCR and keeps one entry per CDR3 protein. The data hold some 1.4 million distinct CDR3 sequences, with around 39% observed a single time. Sample: blood. The source is a woman aged 18-29 years in good health.

CDR3 protein: CASSEGGTVYNEQFF. The CDR3 region has the DNA TGTGCCAGCAGTGAAGGCGGGACAGTCTACAATGAGCAGTTCTTC. The chain has TRBV6-1 and TRBJ2-1; possible D gene TRBD1, 7 bases. CDR1 and CDR2 (germline): MNHNS, SASEGT. The V gene lost 1 base and the J gene lost 3 bases, with 10 bases spanning the gap. This CDR3 has 15 amino acids.

About this clonotype: A junction end diverges from the germline sequence, so it may reflect a read error. The CDR3 DNA reads as TGCGCCAGCAACCAAGATCCAGCGGGGCCCTCCTACAATGAGCAGTTCTTC. This codes for CASNQDPAGPSYNEQFF. The chain carries TRBV4-1 and TRBJ2-1, with 7 positions matching TRBD2. The CDR3 has 17 amino acids. From germline, CDR1 is MGHRA and CDR2 YSYEKL.

In DNA, the CDR3 is TGTGCCAGCAGCGGACAGGGCTTTGAAAAACTGTTTTTT. This translates into CASSGQGFEKLFF. The genes are TRBV12-1 and TRBJ1-4; the table's D call of TRBD1 was not tested on the DNA. TRBV12-1 is shown as a pseudogene. The CDR3 extends over 13 amino acids.

This chain connects TRBV5-6 to TRBJ2-1, with a weak D call TRBD2 (6 bases). The DNA end favors TRBJ2-7, so the J call may be wrong. The germline V gene has CDR1 SGHDT and CDR2 YYEEEE. There are 16 residues in the CDR3. The CDR3 DNA sequence: TGTGCCAGCAGCCCACGCGGGGTCAGCTCCTACAATGAGCAGTACTTC. Translating it yields CASSPRGVSSYNEQYF.

The sample holds a few counts of this clonotype. This chain uses TRBV5-1 with TRBJ2-3; the D is unclear. With 4 bases removed from V and 3 bases from J, the gap between germline ends came to 18 bases. In germline, CDR1 is SGHRS, CDR2 YFSETQ. The CDR3 runs to 16 residues. CDR3 loop: CASSPGAWIETDTQYF. CDR3 in DNA: TGCGCCAGCAGCCCCGGCGCTTGGATAGAAACAGATACGCAGTATTTT.

CDR3 sequence reads: CASSLGSKAGGYEQYF. The CDR3 DNA follows: TGTGCCAGCAGCTTAGGATCGAAGGCGGGGGGCTACGAGCAGTACTTC. The chain is built from TRBV13 and TRBJ2-5, with 8 nucleotides matching TRBD2. The DNA end is more similar to TRBJ2-7, so the J call may be wrong. The CDR3 is 16 amino acids. In germline, CDR1 is PRHDT, CDR2 FYEKMQ (reference sequence).

The genes are TRBV6-5 and TRBJ1-2; no definite D call. This CDR3 is built from 14 residues. Germline V gives CDR1 MNHEY, CDR2 SVGAGI. V was trimmed by 6 bases and J by 6 bases, leaving 17 bases between them. For the CDR3, the DNA is TGTGCCAGCAGCCCAGATTCCCCACCGCATGGCTACACCTTC. Protein: CASSPDSPPHGYTF.

The chain uses TRBV7-3 and TRBJ2-3, with 9 bases identical to TRBD2. J lost 5 bases, V lost 5 bases, and 14 bases had no gene match. CDR1 SGHTA and CDR2 FQGTGA come from the germline V gene. This CDR3 has 17 residues. For the CDR3, the DNA is TGTGCCAGCAGCCCCGCCGTAGCTAGCGGGGTGGGAGATACGCAGTATTTT. Translating gives CASSPAVASGVGDTQYF.

The gene calls are TRBV3-1 and TRBJ2-7; 9 bases are a match to TRBD1. CDR1 is LGHDT, CDR2 YNNKEL, per germline (reference sequence). The trim removed 0 bases at V and 7 bases at J, leaving 10 bases unmatched. The CDR3 spans 16 residues. The CDR3 loop reads CASSQDLDRGIDEQYF. In nucleotides, the CDR3 is TGTGCCAGCAGCCAAGATTTGGACAGGGGAATCGATGAGCAGTACTTC.

The gene calls are TRBV20-1 and TRBJ1-1; 7 nucleotides agree with TRBD1. Germline V lookup: CDR1 DFQATT, CDR2 SNEGSKA (reference sequence). V trimming: 1 base; J trimming: 0 bases; junction bases outside the gene matches: 5. This CDR3 has 15 amino acids. The CDR3 loop is CSARVGTVLNTEAFF. The CDR3, as DNA: TGCAGTGCTAGAGTGGGGACAGTCCTGAACACTGAAGCTTTCTTT.